This T cell receptor beta chain was identified during a study of T-cell reconstitution after alpha-beta-depleted transplantation in children (dated by TCRdb to about 2016). A note on the overall study: Using TCR repertoire profiling, the study followed T-cell immune reconstitution in a quantitative way in children after TCRalphabeta/CD19-depleted allogeneic hematopoietic cell transplantation. The paper's findings and limits, for the study overall: Over the following months the frequencies of hyperexpanded clones went down, and after one year T-cell counts and TCRbeta diversity were mostly credited to newly produced T cells. The apparently early recovery of alphabetaT-cell counts about two months after transplant reportedly depended on only several hundred rapidly expanded clones that came from non-depleted graft cells. In some patients, high TCRbeta diversity at day 60 was attributed to recipient T cells and intrathymic progenitors that had survived conditioning.

This clonotype was picked up a small number of times. Its antigen is currently not known. No base quality values were provided; no much bigger clone lies one nucleotide off. The treatment or condition label, read with the paper, signifies: allogeneic hematopoietic cell transplantation with graft depleted of TCRalphabeta T cells and CD19 B cells. Transplant recipients were children who received TCRalphabeta/CD19-depleted allogeneic hematopoietic cell grafts. Library prep was done by PCR. Sequencing took place on an Illumina HiSeq 2500. To normalize quantification of the TCRbeta repertoire, the TCR libraries were built with molecular barcoding that relied on unique molecular identifiers. The public reads were reanalyzed by TCRdb: fastp trimming at Q25, MiXCR alignment, in-frame beta chains only. Rows merge per CDR3 protein into single entries with the most common DNA and genes. In this sample the table shows roughly 200,000 distinct CDR3 sequences, 7% to 9% of which occur a single time. Together, the top ten hold 35% to 45% of the sample.

From the germline V gene, CDR1 is SNHLY and CDR2 is FYNNEI. Including cysteine and phenylalanine, the CDR3 has 16 amino acids. Here the CDR3 DNA is all that survives: 48 bases in frame from base 1. V was cut back by 1 base and J by 2 bases, leaving a gap of 13 bases between them. The chain links TRBV2 with TRBJ2-3; the D gene is not confidently resolved. This receptor was obtained from a male patient under 10 years old who had a stem cell transplant for acute myeloid leukemia, so the T cells may come from the graft donor. Sequencing was performed on PBMCs, mostly from graft donor cells, taken 360 days after TCRalphabeta/CD19-depleted stem cell transplant. The DNA reads TGTGCCAGCAGTGAAGACGCAAAATGGCCCACAGATACGCAGTATTTT. It translates to CASSEDAKWPTDTQYF.